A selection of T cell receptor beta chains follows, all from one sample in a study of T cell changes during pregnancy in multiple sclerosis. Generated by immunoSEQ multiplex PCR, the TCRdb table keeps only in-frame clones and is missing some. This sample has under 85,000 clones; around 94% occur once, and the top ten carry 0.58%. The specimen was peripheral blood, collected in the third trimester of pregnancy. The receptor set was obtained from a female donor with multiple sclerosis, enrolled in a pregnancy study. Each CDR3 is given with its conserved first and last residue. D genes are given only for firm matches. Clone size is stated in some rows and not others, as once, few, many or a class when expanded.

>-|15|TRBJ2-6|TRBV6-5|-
CASTLTGPGANVLTF
TGTGCCAGCACCCTCACAGGGCCCGGGGCCAACGTCCTGACTTTC
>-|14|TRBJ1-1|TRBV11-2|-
CASRAGVMNTEAFF
TGTGCCAGCCGGGCAGGGGTGATGAACACTGAAGCTTTCTTT
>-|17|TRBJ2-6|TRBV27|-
CASRSGSFPSGANVLTF
TGTGCCAGCAGGTCAGGTTCTTTCCCCTCTGGGGCCAACGTCCTGACTTTC
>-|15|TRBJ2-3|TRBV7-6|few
CASSLPEEGADTQYF
TGTGCCAGCAGCTTACCCGAAGAGGGGGCAGATACGCAGTATTTT
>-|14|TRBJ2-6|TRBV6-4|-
CASSEGVGANVLTF
TGTGCCAGCAGTGAAGGGGTGGGGGCCAACGTCCTGACTTTC
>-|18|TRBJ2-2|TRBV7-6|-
CASSLAPGGRSDTGELFF
TGTGCCAGCAGCTTAGCTCCGGGGGGCCGCTCTGACACCGGGGAGCTGTTTTTT
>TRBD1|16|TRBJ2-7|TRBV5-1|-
CASSLAWDRASYEQYF
TGCGCCAGCAGCTTGGCCTGGGACAGGGCATCCTACGAGCAGTACTTC
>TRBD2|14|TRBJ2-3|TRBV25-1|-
CASSVLAGADTQYF
TGTGCCAGCAGTGTCTTGGCGGGGGCAGATACGCAGTATTTT
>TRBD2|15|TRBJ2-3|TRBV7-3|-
CASRQGAGGTDTQYF
TGTGCCAGCAGGCAGGGAGCGGGGGGCACAGATACGCAGTATTTT
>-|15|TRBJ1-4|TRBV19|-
CASSIAPGAGEKLFF
TGTGCCAGTAGTATAGCCCCAGGGGCTGGGGAAAAACTGTTTTTT
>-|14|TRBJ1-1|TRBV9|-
CASSFSLADTEAFF
TGTGCCAGCAGCTTCTCTTTAGCTGACACTGAAGCTTTCTTT
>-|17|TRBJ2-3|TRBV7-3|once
CASSPQGSGSGTDTQYF
TGTGCCAGCAGCCCCCAGGGCTCAGGGTCGGGCACAGATACGCAGTATTTT
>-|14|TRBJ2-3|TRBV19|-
CASIGGVRADTQYF
TGTGCCAGCATTGGCGGGGTAAGGGCAGATACGCAGTATTTT
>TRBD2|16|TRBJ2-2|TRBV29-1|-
CSALTSGGANTGELFF
TGCAGCGCCCTTACTAGCGGGGGCGCGAACACCGGGGAGCTGTTTTTT
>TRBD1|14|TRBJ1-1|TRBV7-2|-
CASRPYRDSGVDFF
TGTGCCAGCAGACCTTACCGGGACAGCGGTGTAGATTTCTTT
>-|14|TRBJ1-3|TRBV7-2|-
CASSLGEAGNTIYF
TGTGCCAGCAGCTTAGGGGAGGCTGGAAACACCATATATTTT
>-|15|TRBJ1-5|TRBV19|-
CASSISGFPNQPQHF
TGTGCCAGTAGTATATCGGGGTTCCCCAATCAGCCCCAGCATTTT
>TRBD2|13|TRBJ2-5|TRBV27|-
CASSPGTKETQYF
TGTGCCAGCAGCCCCGGGACTAAAGAGACCCAGTACTTC
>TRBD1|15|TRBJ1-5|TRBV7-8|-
CASSYQQGTHQPQHF
TGTGCCAGCAGCTACCAACAGGGGACTCATCAGCCCCAGCATTTT
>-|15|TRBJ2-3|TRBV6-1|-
CASSEALGTTDTQYF
TGTGCCAGCAGTGAAGCGCTTGGCACGACAGATACGCAGTATTTT
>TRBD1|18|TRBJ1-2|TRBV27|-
CASSPPGQALQLLHGYTF
TGTGCCAGCAGTCCCCCCGGACAGGCCCTCCAGCTTCTCCATGGCTACACCTTC
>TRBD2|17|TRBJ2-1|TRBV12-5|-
CASGQGLAGGPRYEQFF
TGTGCTAGTGGCCAGGGACTAGCGGGGGGGCCTCGTTATGAGCAGTTCTTC
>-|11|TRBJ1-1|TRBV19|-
CATRDSSGAFF
TGTGCCACTCGGGACTCGTCGGGAGCTTTCTTT
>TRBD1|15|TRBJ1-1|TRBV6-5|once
CASSPLLQQGATTFF
TGTGCCAGCAGTCCCCTACTCCAACAGGGGGCTACAACTTTCTTT
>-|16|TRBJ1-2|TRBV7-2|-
CASSLAGSSRVTGYTF
TGTGCCAGCAGCTTAGCTGGTTCCTCGAGGGTCACTGGCTACACCTTC
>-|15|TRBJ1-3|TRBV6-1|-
CASSEGGALGNTIYF
TGTGCCAGCAGTGAGGGAGGGGCTCTAGGAAACACCATATATTTT
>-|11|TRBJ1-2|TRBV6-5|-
CATLQGRGYTF
TGTGCCACCCTCCAGGGCAGGGGCTACACCTTC
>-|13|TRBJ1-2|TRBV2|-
CASSAESGRGYTF
TGTGCCAGCAGTGCTGAGTCGGGTCGCGGCTACACCTTC
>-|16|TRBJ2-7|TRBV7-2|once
CASSPSVGVSSYEQYF
TGTGCCAGCAGCCCCAGCGTAGGGGTTAGCTCCTACGAGCAGTACTTC
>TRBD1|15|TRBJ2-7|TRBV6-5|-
CASSAGTGGGYEQYF
TGTGCCAGCAGTGCGGGGACAGGGGGAGGATACGAGCAGTACTTC
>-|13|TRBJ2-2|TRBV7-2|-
CASSLVLTGELFF
TGTGCCAGCAGCCTCGTTCTCACCGGGGAGCTGTTTTTT
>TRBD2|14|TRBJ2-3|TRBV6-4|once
CASKTSGSTDTQYF
TGTGCCAGTAAGACTAGCGGGAGCACAGATACGCAGTATTTT
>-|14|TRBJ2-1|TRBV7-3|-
CASSLTEAYNEQFF
TGTGCCAGCAGCTTGACAGAAGCCTACAATGAGCAGTTCTTC
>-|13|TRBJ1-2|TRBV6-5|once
CASRPQVLGGYTF
TGTGCCAGCAGGCCACAGGTTTTGGGTGGCTACACCTTC
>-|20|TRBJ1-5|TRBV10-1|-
CASSESTVRRTENSNQPQHF
TGCGCCAGCAGTGAGTCAACGGTGAGAAGAACAGAAAATAGCAATCAGCCCCAGCATTTT
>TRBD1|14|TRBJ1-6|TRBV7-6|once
CASSNRGDGSPLHF
TGTGCCAGCAGCAACAGGGGAGACGGGTCACCCCTCCACTTT
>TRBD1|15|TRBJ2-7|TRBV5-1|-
CASSTQGSPSYEQYF
TGCGCCAGCAGCACACAGGGGTCCCCCTCCTACGAGCAGTACTTC
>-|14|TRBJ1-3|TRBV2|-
CASRTGTAGNTIYF
TGTGCCAGCAGAACAGGGACGGCTGGAAACACCATATATTTT
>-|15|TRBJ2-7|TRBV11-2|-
CASSSPVQGTYEQYF
TGTGCCAGCAGCTCTCCAGTGCAGGGGACCTACGAGCAGTACTTC
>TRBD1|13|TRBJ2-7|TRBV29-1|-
CSVVGTGAYEQYF
TGCAGCGTTGTAGGGACAGGGGCCTACGAGCAGTACTTC
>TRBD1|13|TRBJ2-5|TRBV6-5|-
CASSTQGQETQYF
TGTGCCAGCAGCACACAGGGGCAAGAGACCCAGTACTTC
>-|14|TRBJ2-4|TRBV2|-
CASSEQTGVNIQYF
TGTGCCAGCAGTGAGCAGACTGGTGTAAACATTCAGTACTTC
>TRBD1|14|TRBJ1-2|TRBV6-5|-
CASSSTGTNYGYTF
TGTGCCAGCAGTTCGACAGGGACGAACTATGGCTACACCTTC
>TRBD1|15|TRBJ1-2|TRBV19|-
CASSRRGQRNYGYTF
TGTGCCAGTAGTAGAAGGGGACAGCGAAACTATGGCTACACCTTC
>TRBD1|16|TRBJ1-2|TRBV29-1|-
CSAGGTAGQGDYGYTF
TGCAGCGCTGGCGGAACCGCGGGACAGGGCGACTATGGCTACACCTTC
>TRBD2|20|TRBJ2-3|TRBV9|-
CASSVASGEPPTLSTDTQYF
TGTGCCAGCAGCGTTGCTAGCGGGGAGCCACCGACTCTTAGCACAGATACGCAGTATTTT
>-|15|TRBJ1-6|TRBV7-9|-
CASSLEDSGNSPLHF
TGTGCCAGCAGCTTAGAGGACAGCGGTAATTCACCCCTCCACTTT
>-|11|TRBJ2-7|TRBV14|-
CASSSYYEQYF
TGTGCCAGCAGCTCCTACTACGAGCAGTACTTC
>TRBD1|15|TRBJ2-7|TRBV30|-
CAWKSGQGPSYEQYF
TGTGCCTGGAAATCGGGACAGGGACCTTCCTACGAGCAGTACTTC
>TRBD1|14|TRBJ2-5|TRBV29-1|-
CSAGPGTGTETQYF
TGCAGCGCAGGTCCCGGGACAGGGACGGAGACCCAGTACTTC
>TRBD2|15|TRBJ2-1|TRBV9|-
CASSSPSGNYNEQFF
TGTGCCAGCAGCTCCCCTAGCGGAAACTACAATGAGCAGTTCTTC